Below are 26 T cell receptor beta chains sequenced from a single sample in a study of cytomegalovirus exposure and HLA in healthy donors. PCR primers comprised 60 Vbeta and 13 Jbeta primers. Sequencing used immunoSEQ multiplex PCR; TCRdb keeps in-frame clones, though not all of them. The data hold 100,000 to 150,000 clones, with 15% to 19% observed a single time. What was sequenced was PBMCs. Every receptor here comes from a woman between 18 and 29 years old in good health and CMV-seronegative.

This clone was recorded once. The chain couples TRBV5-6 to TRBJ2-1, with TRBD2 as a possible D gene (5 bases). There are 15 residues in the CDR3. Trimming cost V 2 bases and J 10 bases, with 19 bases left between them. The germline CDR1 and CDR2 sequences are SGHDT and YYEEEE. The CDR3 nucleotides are TGTGCCAGCAGCTTTAGCCGGGAAACGTTTCGGGAGCAGTTCTTC. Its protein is CASSFSRETFREQFF.

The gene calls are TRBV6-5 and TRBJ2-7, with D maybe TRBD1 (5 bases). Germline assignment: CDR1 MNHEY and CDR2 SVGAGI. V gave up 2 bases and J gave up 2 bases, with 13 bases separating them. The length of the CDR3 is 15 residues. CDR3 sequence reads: CASSYQADSTYEQYF. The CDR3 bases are TGTGCCAGCAGTTACCAAGCTGACAGTACCTACGAGCAGTACTTC.

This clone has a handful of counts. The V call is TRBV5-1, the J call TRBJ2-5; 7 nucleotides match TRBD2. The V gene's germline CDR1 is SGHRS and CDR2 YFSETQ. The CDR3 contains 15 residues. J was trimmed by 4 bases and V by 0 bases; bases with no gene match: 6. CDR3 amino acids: CASSLAGGRGETQYF. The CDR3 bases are TGCGCCAGCAGCTTGGCGGGGGGTAGGGGAGAGACCCAGTACTTC.

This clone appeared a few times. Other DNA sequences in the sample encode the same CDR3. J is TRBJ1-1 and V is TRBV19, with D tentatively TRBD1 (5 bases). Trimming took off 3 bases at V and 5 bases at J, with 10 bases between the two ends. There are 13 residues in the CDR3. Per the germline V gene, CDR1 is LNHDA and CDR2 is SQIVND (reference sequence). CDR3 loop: CASSIQGGTEAFF. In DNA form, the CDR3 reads TGTGCCAGTAGTATTCAGGGAGGGACTGAAGCTTTCTTT.

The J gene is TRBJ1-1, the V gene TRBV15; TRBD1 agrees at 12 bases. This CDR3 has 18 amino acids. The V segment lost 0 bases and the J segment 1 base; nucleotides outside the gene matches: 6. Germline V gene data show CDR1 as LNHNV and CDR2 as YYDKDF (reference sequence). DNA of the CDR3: TGTGCCACCAGCAGAGAGGGACAGGGGGCCAACTCGAACACTGAAGCTTTCTTT. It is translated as CATSREGQGANSNTEAFF.

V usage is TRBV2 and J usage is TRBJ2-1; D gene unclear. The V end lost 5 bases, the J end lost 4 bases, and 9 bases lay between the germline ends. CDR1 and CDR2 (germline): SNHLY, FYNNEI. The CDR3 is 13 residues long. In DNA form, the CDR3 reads TGTGCCAGCAGTTTGGCGGTATACAATGAGCAGTTCTTC. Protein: CASSLAVYNEQFF.

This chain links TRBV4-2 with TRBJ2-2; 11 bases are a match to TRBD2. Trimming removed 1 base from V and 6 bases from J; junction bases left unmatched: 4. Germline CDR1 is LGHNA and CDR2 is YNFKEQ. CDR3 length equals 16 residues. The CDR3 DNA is TGTGCCAGCAGCCAAGTGGGACTAGCGGATCCCGGGGAGCTGTTTTTT. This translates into CASSQVGLADPGELFF.

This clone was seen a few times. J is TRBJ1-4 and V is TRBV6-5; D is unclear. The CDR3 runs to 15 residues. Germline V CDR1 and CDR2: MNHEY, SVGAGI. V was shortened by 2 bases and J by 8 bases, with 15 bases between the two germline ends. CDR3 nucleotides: TGTGCCAGCAGTTACACCCATCGGACTGGGGAAAAACTGTTTTTT. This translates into CASSYTHRTGEKLFF.

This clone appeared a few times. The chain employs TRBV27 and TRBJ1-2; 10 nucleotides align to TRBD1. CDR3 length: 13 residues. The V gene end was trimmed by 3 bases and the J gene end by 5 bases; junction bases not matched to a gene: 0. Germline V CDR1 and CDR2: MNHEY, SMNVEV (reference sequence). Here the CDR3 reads CASSLDRGYGYTF. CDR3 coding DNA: TGTGCCAGCAGTTTGGACAGGGGGTATGGCTACACCTTC.

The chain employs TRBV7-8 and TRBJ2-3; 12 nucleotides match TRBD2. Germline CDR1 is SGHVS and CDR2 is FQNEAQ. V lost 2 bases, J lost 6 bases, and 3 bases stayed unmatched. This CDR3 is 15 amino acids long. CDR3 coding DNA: TGTGCCAGCAGCTTAATCGGGACTAGCGGGGATACGCAGTATTTT. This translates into CASSLIGTSGDTQYF.

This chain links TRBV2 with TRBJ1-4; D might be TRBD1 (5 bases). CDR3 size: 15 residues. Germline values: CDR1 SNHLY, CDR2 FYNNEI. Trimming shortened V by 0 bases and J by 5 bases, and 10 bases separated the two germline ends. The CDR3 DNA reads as TGTGCCAGCAGTGAAGCGTTGGGGGGAAATGAAAAACTGTTTTTT. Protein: CASSEALGGNEKLFF.

CDR3 sequence: CASSLYTGGSYEQYF. The CDR3 region has the DNA TGTGCCAGCAGTCTGTACACGGGGGGGTCCTACGAGCAGTACTTC. The V and J genes are TRBV28 and TRBJ2-7; 8 nucleotides agree with TRBD2. J gave up 1 base and V 5 bases, and 7 bases lay outside the gene matches. The CDR3 has 15 residues. Germline values: CDR1 MDHEN, CDR2 SYDVKM.

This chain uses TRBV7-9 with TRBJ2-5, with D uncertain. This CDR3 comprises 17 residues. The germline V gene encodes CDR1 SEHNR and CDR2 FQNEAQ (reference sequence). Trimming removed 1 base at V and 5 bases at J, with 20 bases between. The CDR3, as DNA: TGTGCCAGCAGCTTAGGGGTCGGGTTGGTTTCTGGGGAGACCCAGTACTTC. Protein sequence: CASSLGVGLVSGETQYF.

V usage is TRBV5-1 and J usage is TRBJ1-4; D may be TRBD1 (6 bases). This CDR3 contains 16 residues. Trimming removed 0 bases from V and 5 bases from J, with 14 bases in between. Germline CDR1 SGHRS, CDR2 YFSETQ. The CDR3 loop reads CASSLVGTKGNEKLFF. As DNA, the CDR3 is TGCGCCAGCAGCTTGGTGGGGACAAAGGGAAATGAAAAACTGTTTTTT.

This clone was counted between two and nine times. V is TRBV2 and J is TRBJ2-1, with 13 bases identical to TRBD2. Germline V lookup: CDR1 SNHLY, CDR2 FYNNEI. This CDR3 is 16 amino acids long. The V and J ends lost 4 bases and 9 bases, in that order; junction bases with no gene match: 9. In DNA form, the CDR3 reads TGTGCCAGCAGTGGGACTAGCGGGAGCAGCAGGCGTGAGCAGTTCTTC. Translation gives CASSGTSGSSRREQFF.

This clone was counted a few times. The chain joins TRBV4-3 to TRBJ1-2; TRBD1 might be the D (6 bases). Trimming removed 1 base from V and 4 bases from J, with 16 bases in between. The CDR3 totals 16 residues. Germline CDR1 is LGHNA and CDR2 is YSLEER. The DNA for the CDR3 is TGCGCCAGCAGCCAAGCCCTCGGACAGCTAGGCTATGGCTACACCTTC. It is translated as CASSQALGQLGYGYTF.

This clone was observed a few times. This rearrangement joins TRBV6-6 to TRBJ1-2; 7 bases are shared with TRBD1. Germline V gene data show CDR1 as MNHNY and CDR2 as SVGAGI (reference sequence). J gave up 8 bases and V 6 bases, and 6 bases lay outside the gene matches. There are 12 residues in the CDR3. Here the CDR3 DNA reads TGTGCCAGCAGGCAACAGGGGACCGGCTACACCTTC. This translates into CASRQQGTGYTF.

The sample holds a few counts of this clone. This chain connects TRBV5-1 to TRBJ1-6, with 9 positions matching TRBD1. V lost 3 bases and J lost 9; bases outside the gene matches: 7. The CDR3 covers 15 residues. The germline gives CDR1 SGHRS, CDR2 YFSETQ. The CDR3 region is CASSWGQGEVSPLHF. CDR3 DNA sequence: TGCGCCAGCAGCTGGGGACAGGGAGAGGTTTCACCCCTCCACTTT.

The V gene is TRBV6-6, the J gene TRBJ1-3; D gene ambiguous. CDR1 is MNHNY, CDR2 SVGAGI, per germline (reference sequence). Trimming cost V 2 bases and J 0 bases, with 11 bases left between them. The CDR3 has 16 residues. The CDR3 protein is CASSYQAADSGNTIYF. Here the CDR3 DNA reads TGTGCCAGCAGTTACCAGGCTGCCGACTCTGGAAACACCATATATTTT.

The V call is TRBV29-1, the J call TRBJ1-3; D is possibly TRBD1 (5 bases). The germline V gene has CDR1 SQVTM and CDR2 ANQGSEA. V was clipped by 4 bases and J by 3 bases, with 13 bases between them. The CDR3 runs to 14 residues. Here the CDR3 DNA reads TGCAGCGTTGCGCCAGGGATGGATGGAAACACCATATATTTT. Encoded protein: CSVAPGMDGNTIYF. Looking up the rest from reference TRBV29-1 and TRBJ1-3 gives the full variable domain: SAVISQKPSRDICQRGTSLTIQCQVDSQVTMMFWYRQQPGQSLTLIATANQGSEATYESGFVIDKFPISRPNLTFSTLTVSNMSPEDSSIYLCSVAPGMDGNTIYFGEGSWLTVV.

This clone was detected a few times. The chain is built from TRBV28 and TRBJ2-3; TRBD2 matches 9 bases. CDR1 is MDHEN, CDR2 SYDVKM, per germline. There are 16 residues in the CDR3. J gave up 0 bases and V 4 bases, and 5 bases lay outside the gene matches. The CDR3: CASSSPLAGSTDTQYF. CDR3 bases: TGTGCCAGCAGTTCTCCTCTAGCGGGAAGCACAGATACGCAGTATTTT.

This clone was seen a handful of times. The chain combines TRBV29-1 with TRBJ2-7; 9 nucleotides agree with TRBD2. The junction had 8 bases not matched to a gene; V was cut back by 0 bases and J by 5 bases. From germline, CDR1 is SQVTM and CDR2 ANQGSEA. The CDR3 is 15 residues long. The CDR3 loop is CSVEDPLAGEHEQYF. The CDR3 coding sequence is TGCAGCGTTGAAGACCCATTAGCGGGAGAGCACGAGCAGTACTTC.

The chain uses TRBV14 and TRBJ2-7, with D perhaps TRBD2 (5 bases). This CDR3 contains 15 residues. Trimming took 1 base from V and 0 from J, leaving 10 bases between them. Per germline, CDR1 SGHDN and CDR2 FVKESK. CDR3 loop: CASSQGASLSYEQYF. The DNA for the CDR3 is TGTGCCAGCAGCCAAGGAGCTAGCCTCTCCTACGAGCAGTACTTC.

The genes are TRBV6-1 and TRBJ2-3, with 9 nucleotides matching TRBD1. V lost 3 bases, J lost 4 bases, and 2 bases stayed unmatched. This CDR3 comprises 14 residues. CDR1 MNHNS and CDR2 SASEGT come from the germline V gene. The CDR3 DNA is TGTGCCAGCAGTGAGGGACAGGGAGCAGATACGCAGTATTTT. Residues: CASSEGQGADTQYF.

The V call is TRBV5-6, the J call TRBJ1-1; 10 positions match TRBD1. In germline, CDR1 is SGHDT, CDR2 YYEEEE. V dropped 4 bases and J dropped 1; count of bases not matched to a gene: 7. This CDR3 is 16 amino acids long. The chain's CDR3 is CASSLGTGASNTEAFF. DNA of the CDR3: TGTGCCAGCAGCCTTGGGACAGGGGCATCGAACACTGAAGCTTTCTTT.

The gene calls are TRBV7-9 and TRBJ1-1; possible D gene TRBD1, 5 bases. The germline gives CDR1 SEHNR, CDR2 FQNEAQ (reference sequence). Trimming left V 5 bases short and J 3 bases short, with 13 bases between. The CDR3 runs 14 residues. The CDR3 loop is CASSPKGRDTEAFF. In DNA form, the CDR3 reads TGTGCCAGCAGCCCAAAAGGCAGGGACACTGAAGCTTTCTTT.